The sequence of this T cell receptor (beta chain) was determined in a study of shared clonotypes between healthy human individuals. Whole-study results and caveats: The study found 4.5% to 6% of naive CD4 clonotypes shared across a few donors. Unshared clonotypes carried lower generation probabilities than those common to all four donors.

Per the germline V gene, CDR1 is KGHSH and CDR2 is LQKENI. The V segment lost 1 base and the J segment 2 bases; nucleotides outside the gene matches: 1. The CDR3 length is 14 residues. Comments on this clone: The target antigen is unknown. Other DNA variants within this sample encode the same CDR3.

Sequenced by immunoSEQ multiplex PCR; TCRdb stores in-frame clones only, minus some. The sample lists roughly 220,000 clones; 50% to 80% were seen once. Donors included only healthy HIV-negative adults lacking recent acute infections or vaccinations. Everyone who donated was a Caucasian adult who lived in Nashville, Tennessee. This chain connects TRBV18 to TRBJ2-5; 7 nucleotides line up with TRBD1. Source material: memory CD4+ T cells sorted from blood. Subset here: CD45RA-negative fraction. The receptor was isolated from a man aged 30 to 45 in good health. The CDR3 region has the DNA TGTGCCAGCTCACCACGACAGGGACAAGAGACCCAGTACTTC. Translation gives CASSPRQGQETQYF. The full variable domain, in which reference TRBV18 and TRBJ2-5 provide the parts outside the CDR3, is NAGVMQNPRHLVRRRGQEARLRCSPMKGHSHVYWYRQLPEEGLKFMVYLQKENIIDESGMPKERFSAEFPKEGPSILRIQQVVRGDSAAYFCASSPRQGQETQYFGPGTRLLVL.